Following are 20 T cell receptor beta chains from one sample sequenced in a study of T cell repertoires in cytomegalovirus infection. TCRdb recomputed calls from the reads with MiXCR, one row per CDR3 protein. The sample consists of 150,000 to 200,000 distinct CDR3 sequences, about an eighth of them appearing once. Sequenced input: PBMCs. The receptors shown here come from a human donor in good health (CMV status not recorded). Some clones in this sample may be carry-over from other donors' samples.

This chain connects TRBV6-5 to TRBJ2-7; D might be TRBD1 (6 bases). CDR1 is MNHEY and CDR2 is SVGAGI in the germline V gene. The CDR3 sequence is 16 residues long. Trimming removed 2 bases from V and 0 bases from J, with 14 bases in between. CDR3 sequence reads: CASSYGSQGLSYEQYF. The DNA of the CDR3 is TGTGCCAGCAGTTACGGGTCGCAGGGGCTCTCCTACGAGCAGTACTTC.

In its sample, this clonotype was seen many times. The chain combines TRBV9 with TRBJ2-6; D call uncertain. Germline V gene lookup returns CDR1 SGDLS and CDR2 YYNGEE. The CDR3 is made up of 17 amino acids. Trimming left V 3 bases short and J 2 bases short, with 15 bases between. The CDR3 loop reads CASSGAPRETGANVLTF. In nucleotides, the CDR3 is TGTGCCAGCAGCGGCGCCCCTCGCGAGACTGGGGCCAACGTCCTGACTTTC. The full variable domain, with the rest looked up from reference TRBV9 and TRBJ2-6, is DSGVTQTPKHLITATGQRVTLRCSPRSGDLSVYWYQQSLDQGLQFLIQYYNGEERAKGNILERFSAQQFPDLHSELNLSSLELGDSALYFCASSGAPRETGANVLTFGAGSRLTVL.

This clonotype came up many times. The chain couples TRBV7-9 to TRBJ2-4; D possibly matches TRBD1 or TRBD2 (5 bases each). V gave up 5 bases and J gave up 0 bases, with 20 bases separating them. Germline CDR1 reads SEHNR; CDR2 reads FQNEAQ (reference sequence). CDR3 size: 18 residues. The DNA of the CDR3 is TGTGCCAGCAGCCCCCGGGGCGGAGCAGCTCTAGCCAAAAACATTCAGTACTTC. The encoded protein is CASSPRGGAALAKNIQYF.

This clonotype was recorded many times. The chain couples TRBV10-3 to TRBJ1-1; possibly TRBD1 for D (6 bases). Trimming cost V 2 bases and J 4 bases, with 14 bases left between them. The CDR3 totals 15 residues. Germline V gives CDR1 ENHRY, CDR2 SYGVKD. The CDR3 nucleotides are TGTGCCATCAGTGAGGCTGGGGGGGGCGCCACTGAAGCTTTCTTT. Translating it yields CAISEAGGGATEAFF.

The chain joins TRBV3-1 to TRBJ2-1; D perhaps matches TRBD2 (6 bases). CDR3 length equals 15 residues. V was trimmed by 2 bases and J by 2 bases, leaving 10 bases between them. Germline-derived CDR1 and CDR2 are LGHDT and YNNKEL (reference sequence). The DNA of the CDR3 is TGTGCCAGCAGCCAACTAAGCGGGCCCTACAATGAGCAGTTCTTC. Encoded protein: CASSQLSGPYNEQFF.

This clonotype has at least ten counts. This sequence joins TRBV28 and TRBJ1-5; TRBD1 might be the D (5 bases). Germline CDR1 and CDR2: MDHEN and SYDVKM. V lost 7 bases and J lost 11, with 18 bases in between. The CDR3 sequence is 13 residues long. The CDR3 reads CASTAEGPRTQHF. The CDR3 DNA reads TGTGCCAGCACCGCCGAGGGGCCCAGGACCCAGCATTTT.

This rearrangement joins TRBV29-1 to TRBJ2-2; 7 bases match TRBD1. This CDR3 is 14 amino acids long. Germline CDR1 and CDR2: SQVTM and ANQGSEA. V was clipped by 5 bases and J by 1 base; unmatched bases: 4. CDR3 residues: CSVKQGWNTGELFF. The CDR3, as DNA: TGCAGCGTTAAACAGGGGTGGAACACCGGGGAGCTGTTTTTT.

This clonotype has more than one count but fewer than ten. The chain combines TRBV2 with TRBJ2-4; D remains unclear. This CDR3 comprises 15 residues. Trimming left V 7 bases short and J 3 bases short, with 16 bases between. CDR1 and CDR2 (germline): SNHLY, FYNNEI. DNA of the CDR3: TGTGCCAGCACCAGAAGTGTCAGCGACAAAAACATTCAGTACTTC. As protein: CASTRSVSDKNIQYF.

This clonotype was seen a handful of times. The chain has TRBV10-3 and TRBJ2-7; 7 positions match TRBD1. The CDR3 loop spans 12 amino acids. Germline-derived CDR1 and CDR2 are ENHRY and SYGVKD. J was trimmed by 2 bases and V by 11 bases; bases with no gene match: 6. The DNA of the CDR3 is TGTGCCGCCCGGACAGGAACCTACGAGCAGTACTTC. It yields the protein CAARTGTYEQYF.

The chain couples TRBV14 to TRBJ2-2; D is ambiguous. This CDR3 is 14 amino acids long. Germline-derived CDR1 and CDR2 are SGHDN and FVKESK. The V gene lost 0 bases and the J gene lost 2 bases, with 4 bases spanning the gap. This CDR3 reads CASSQELNTGELFF. The CDR3 bases are TGTGCCAGCAGCCAAGAACTTAACACCGGGGAGCTGTTTTTT.

This clonotype was observed many times. The chain recombines TRBV7-2 with TRBJ2-1, with TRBD1 matching 7 bases. With 2 bases clipped from V and 8 bases from J, the junction kept 3 bases outside the gene matches. Germline values: CDR1 SGHTA, CDR2 FQGNSA. The CDR3 has 13 residues. The CDR3 spells CASSLNRGYEQFF. The CDR3 region has the DNA TGTGCCAGCAGCTTAAACAGGGGCTATGAGCAGTTCTTC.

This clonotype has at least ten counts. The rearrangement links TRBV7-2 to TRBJ2-7; D ambiguous. CDR3 length: 15 residues. Trimming removed 2 bases at V and 4 bases at J, with 15 bases between. The V gene's germline CDR1 is SGHTA and CDR2 FQGNSA. The CDR3 reads CASSLFGPTPYEQYF. The DNA of the CDR3 is TGTGCCAGCAGCTTATTTGGCCCAACCCCATACGAGCAGTACTTC.

This sequence joins TRBV12-3 or TRBV12-4 and TRBJ2-3, with D perhaps matching TRBD1 (5 bases). The CDR3 spans 16 residues. Between the trimmed V and J ends, which lost 3 bases and 4 bases, there was a span of 17 bases. DNA for the CDR3: TGTGCCAGCAGTTTCCGAATCCAGGGTGGCGCAGATACGCAGTATTTT. Translated, it gives CASSFRIQGGADTQYF.

This clonotype was seen repeatedly, ten times or more. The chain couples TRBV7-3 to TRBJ2-1, with 11 bases identical to TRBD2. This CDR3 has 16 residues. Germline-derived CDR1 and CDR2 are SGHTA and FQGTGA. V was clipped by 2 bases and J by 9 bases; unmatched bases: 9. CDR3: CASSLAASGRRGEQFF. For the CDR3, the DNA is TGTGCCAGCAGCTTAGCGGCTAGCGGGAGGAGGGGTGAGCAGTTCTTC.

This clonotype was found a few times. This sequence joins TRBV28 and TRBJ2-1; weak D call: TRBD2 (5 bases). Looked up from germline, CDR1 is MDHEN and CDR2 is SYDVKM. This CDR3 has 15 amino acids. Trimming left V 5 bases short and J 11 bases short, with 22 bases between. The CDR3 DNA reads as TGTGCCAGCAGTCCCCGGGTAGCGACCCACTCCCAGCAGTTCTTC. Amino acid sequence: CASSPRVATHSQQFF.

The chain uses TRBV25-1 and TRBJ2-2; TRBD1 agrees at 9 bases. Germline loops: CDR1 MGHDK, CDR2 SYGVNS. V dropped 3 bases and J dropped 4; count of bases not matched to a gene: 3. The CDR3 loop spans 15 amino acids. CDR3 sequence reads: CASSDPTGGTGELFF. CDR3 nucleotides: TGTGCCAGCAGTGACCCGACAGGGGGCACCGGGGAGCTGTTTTTT. The complete variable domain, with remaining parts taken from reference TRBV25-1 and TRBJ2-2, reads EADIYQTPRYLVIGTGKKITLECSQTMGHDKMYWYQQDPGMELHLIHYSYGVNSTEKGDLSSESTVSRIRTEHFPLTLESARPSHTSQYLCASSDPTGGTGELFFGEGSRLTVL.

This clonotype was picked up many times. The chain's CDR3 is CASTQGPGGNYEQYF. In DNA, the CDR3 is TGTGCCAGCACCCAGGGGCCAGGGGGGAACTACGAGCAGTACTTC. J is TRBJ2-7 and V is TRBV7-2, with D possibly TRBD1 on 7 matching bases. This CDR3 is 15 amino acids long. Germline V gene lookup returns CDR1 SGHTA and CDR2 FQGNSA. The germline V and J ends were trimmed by 7 bases and 3 bases, with 19 bases remaining between them.

This clonotype has only a few counts. The V call is TRBV27, the J call TRBJ2-3, with D hard to call. V lost 3 bases to trimming and J lost 0 bases, with 7 bases between them. The CDR3 is made up of 14 amino acids. Looked up from germline, CDR1 is MNHEY and CDR2 is SMNVEV (reference sequence). The CDR3 is CASSLVASTDTQYF. CDR3 DNA sequence: TGTGCCAGCAGTTTGGTAGCAAGCACAGATACGCAGTATTTT.

This clonotype was recorded many times. The V gene is TRBV7-9, the J gene TRBJ2-6; D may be TRBD1 or TRBD2 (6 bases each). This CDR3 region has 14 residues. V lost 6 bases and J 2 bases, leaving 8 bases between the germline ends. Germline V gene sequence: CDR1 SEHNR, CDR2 FQNEAQ (reference sequence). The CDR3 DNA sequence: TGTGCCAGCAGGGAGGGGGCTGGGGCCAACGTCCTGACTTTC. This encodes CASREGAGANVLTF.

This clonotype appeared many times. The V call is TRBV7-2, the J call TRBJ1-3, with TRBD1 as a possible D gene (6 bases). Trimming shortened V by 4 bases and J by 0 bases, and 10 bases separated the two germline ends. CDR3 length: 15 amino acids. Germline V gives CDR1 SGHTA, CDR2 FQGNSA. The CDR3 nucleotides read TGTGCCAGCAGCTCAGGACAGACCTCTGGAAACACCATATATTTT. Translation: CASSSGQTSGNTIYF. Full variable domain (rest looked up from reference TRBV7-2 and TRBJ1-3): GAGVSQSPSNKVTEKGKDVELRCDPISGHTALYWYRQSLGQGLEFLIYFQGNSAPDKSGLPSDRFSAERTGGSVSTLTIQRTQQEDSAVYLCASSSGQTSGNTIYFGEGSWLTVV.